This T cell receptor (beta chain) was retrieved from a study of blood T cell repertoires in COVID-19. The overall study: The origin of the acute and convalescent COVID-19 samples was the United States, Italy and Spain. PBMCs, B-cell-depleted T cells, or T cells were the source of the cDNA or gDNA that made up the material.

Recruited during active infection, patients (from Seattle) were subsequently followed longitudinally. Per the authors' pipeline: Cell counts per sample came from amplifying reference gene primers. This table comes from immunoSEQ multiplex PCR, and its TCRdb copy is limited to in-frame clones, with some not included. The V and J calls and clone size come from that table; D and trimming were worked out from the DNA. Of about 170,000 clones in the sample, roughly 82% were seen once. Germline-derived CDR1 and CDR2 are SGHAT and FQNNGV. The CDR3 is 14 amino acids. The V and J ends lost 3 bases and 6 bases, in that order; junction bases with no gene match: 5.

The receptor was isolated from a woman aged 40 to 50 with COVID-19, enrolled during active disease. Specimen: peripheral blood. The gene calls are TRBV11-2 and TRBJ2-7; 10 bases are a match to TRBD2. CDR3 protein: CASSFRSGRAEQYF. The CDR3, as DNA: TGTGCCAGCAGCTTTCGAAGCGGGAGGGCCGAGCAGTACTTC.